One T cell receptor (beta chain) is described in this entry. Its antigen is unidentified. The data derive from a study of siplizumab effects on memory and regulatory T cells. The protocol was immunoSEQ multiplex PCR, while the TCRdb copy is restricted to in-frame clones and leaves out a portion. The sample yields about 100,000 clones, more than 90% seen once. Study conclusions and caveats: Whether proliferating Tregs in siplizumab cultures suppress was not functionally confirmed. Memory cells seemed less diverse than naive T cells, which seemed major alloresponse contributors.

The sequencing sample was made of CD4+ T cells sorted from blood. The TCR originated in a human donor in good health.

The CDR3, as DNA: TGTGCCAGCAGCGCGACTAGCGGGCCAGATACGCAGTATTTT. Translated: CASSATSGPDTQYF. V gene TRBV9 combines with J gene TRBJ2-3; TRBD2 aligns across 10 bases. The V gene's germline CDR1 is SGDLS and CDR2 YYNGEE. With V trimmed by 3 bases and J by 4 bases, 2 bases remained unmatched. This CDR3 has 14 residues.